Following are 22 T cell receptor beta chains from one sample sequenced in a study of blood T cell repertoires in COVID-19. The method was immunoSEQ multiplex PCR; TCRdb's version includes in-frame clones alone and lacks a portion of them. This table has some 240,000 clones, about 90% appearing once. Input material: PBMCs or T cells enriched from blood (not recorded which). Source of these receptors: a woman aged 40 to 50 with acute COVID-19.

The chain joins TRBV5-6 to TRBJ2-2; the D is unclear. V lost 0 bases, J lost 6 bases, and 6 bases lay in between. The germline gives CDR1 SGHDT, CDR2 YYEEEE. This CDR3 contains 13 residues. The CDR3 region is CASSLALAGELFF. CDR3 DNA: TGTGCCAGCAGCTTGGCCTTAGCCGGGGAGCTGTTTTTT.

This rearrangement joins TRBV27 to TRBJ2-2; the match to TRBD1 covers 9 bases. This CDR3 contains 16 residues. Trimming cost V 5 bases and J 6 bases; bases outside gene matches: 10. The germline CDR1 and CDR2 sequences are MNHEY and SMNVEV (reference sequence). This CDR3 reads CASSPRTGAVSGELFF. In DNA, the CDR3 is TGTGCCAGCAGTCCCCGGACAGGGGCGGTTTCCGGGGAGCTGTTTTTT.

This chain uses TRBV7-2 with TRBJ2-3; 8 bases agree with TRBD2. Trimming cost V 4 bases and J 2 bases; bases outside gene matches: 11. Germline V lookup: CDR1 SGHTA, CDR2 FQGNSA. This CDR3 spans 17 amino acids. CDR3 DNA: TGTGCCAGCAGCTCCCATTTCGGGAGGGGGAACACAGATACGCAGTATTTT. This translates into CASSSHFGRGNTDTQYF.

This clone has just one count. The V gene is TRBV30, the J gene TRBJ1-5; D perhaps matches TRBD1 (5 bases). This CDR3 has 13 residues. V was pared by 2 bases and J by 5 bases, with 10 bases between. The germline gives CDR1 GTSNPN, CDR2 SVGIG (reference sequence). CDR3 sequence: CAWSSGWDQPQHF. Here the CDR3 DNA reads TGTGCCTGGAGTTCAGGGTGGGATCAGCCCCAGCATTTT.

This clone came up once. The rearrangement joins TRBV5-8 to TRBJ2-3; TRBD2 aligns across 11 bases. Germline assignment: CDR1 SGHTS and CDR2 YDEGEE. V gave up 4 bases and J gave up 2 bases; unmatched junction bases: 6. This CDR3 is 16 amino acids long. The CDR3 DNA reads as TGTGCCAGCAGCGGGGGGACTAGCGGATACACAGATACGCAGTATTTT. Translating it yields CASSGGTSGYTDTQYF.

J is TRBJ2-7 and V is TRBV10-3, with 9 bases fitting TRBD1. V shed 7 bases and J 6 bases; nucleotides not matched to a gene: 10. In germline, CDR1 is ENHRY, CDR2 SYGVKD. This CDR3 is built from 14 residues. CDR3 region: CAITVGQGFSEQYF. The CDR3 nucleotides read TGTGCCATCACAGTGGGACAGGGTTTCTCCGAGCAGTACTTC.

The rearrangement links TRBV7-9 to TRBJ2-7; 8 bases are a match to TRBD2. The CDR3 is 13 amino acids. V dropped 4 bases and J dropped 5; count of bases not matched to a gene: 4. CDR1 is SEHNR, CDR2 FQNEAQ, per germline (reference sequence). CDR3 loop: CASSSRGVNEQYF. Here the CDR3 DNA reads TGTGCCAGCAGCTCGCGGGGGGTAAACGAGCAGTACTTC.

The V call is TRBV5-1, the J call TRBJ1-5; no reliable D call. Looked up from germline, CDR1 is SGHRS and CDR2 is YFSETQ. The V end was cut by 2 bases, the J end by 2 bases, with 5 bases between. The CDR3 contains 13 residues. In DNA form, the CDR3 reads TGCGCCAGCAGCTTCGGGGGCAATCAGCCCCAGCATTTT. Its translation is CASSFGGNQPQHF.

The chain couples TRBV12-3 or TRBV12-4 to TRBJ2-5, with 8 bases lining up with TRBD2. The CDR3 sequence is 12 residues long. J gave up 11 bases and V 4 bases, and 6 bases lay outside the gene matches. The CDR3 nucleotides read TGTGCCAGCAGTTCCCCGGGGGGGGCTCAGTACTTC. Protein: CASSSPGGAQYF.

The V call is TRBV7-2, the J call TRBJ2-1; D gene uncertain. V was pared by 5 bases and J by 0 bases, with 8 bases between. Germline V lookup: CDR1 SGHTA, CDR2 FQGNSA. The CDR3 has 14 amino acids. Here the CDR3 DNA reads TGTGCCAGCAGCCGCGCAAGCTCCTACAATGAGCAGTTCTTC. Translated: CASSRASSYNEQFF.

The V gene is TRBV5-1, the J gene TRBJ2-1, with a weak D call TRBD1 (5 bases). Trimming cost V 4 bases and J 3 bases, with 14 bases left between them. The CDR3 is made up of 15 amino acids. Germline lookup yields CDR1 SGHRS and CDR2 YFSETQ. The CDR3 loop reads CASSPSRVYYNEQFF. The CDR3 DNA reads as TGCGCCAGCAGCCCGTCCAGGGTGTACTACAATGAGCAGTTCTTC.

The V gene is TRBV11-2, the J gene TRBJ2-3; 7 bases fit TRBD2. The CDR3 length is 13 residues. Germline V gives CDR1 SGHAT, CDR2 FQNNGV. V shed 5 bases, J shed 9 bases, and the junction held 8 bases outside the gene matches. The DNA for the CDR3 is TGTGCCAGCAGCCCTTTTGCGGGAGCCACGCAGTATTTT. It specifies CASSPFAGATQYF.

This clone was seen more than once but under ten times. This rearrangement joins TRBV2 to TRBJ2-1; 7 nucleotides agree with TRBD2. The germline V gene encodes CDR1 SNHLY and CDR2 FYNNEI. The CDR3 is made up of 14 amino acids. Trimming cost V 6 bases and J 6 bases; bases outside gene matches: 8. The CDR3 region is CASRVRLASNEQFF. For the CDR3, the DNA is TGTGCCAGCAGGGTCCGACTAGCCTCCAATGAGCAGTTCTTC.

Only a few counts were recorded for this clone. In the same sample, other DNA sequences code for this CDR3. J is TRBJ1-2 and V is TRBV19; the match to TRBD1 covers 8 bases. Germline lookup yields CDR1 LNHDA and CDR2 SQIVND (reference sequence). There are 13 residues in the CDR3. V shed 5 bases and J 4 bases; nucleotides not matched to a gene: 3. The CDR3 region has the DNA TGTGCCAGTAGTCCGGACAGGGCCTATGGCTACACCTTC. It specifies CASSPDRAYGYTF.

The table lists this clone with a count of one. The chain is built from TRBV6-5 and TRBJ1-1, with a weak D call TRBD1 (5 bases). Trimming shortened V by 6 bases and J by 2 bases, and 10 bases separated the two germline ends. This CDR3 spans 13 amino acids. CDR1 is MNHEY, CDR2 SVGAGI, per germline. The CDR3 here is CASRQGVNTEAFF. As DNA, the CDR3 is TGTGCCAGCAGGCAAGGGGTCAACACTGAAGCTTTCTTT.

This sequence joins TRBV6-5 and TRBJ2-7, with D tentatively TRBD2 (6 bases). The CDR3 sequence is 15 residues long. The V end lost 2 bases, the J end lost 0 bases, and 11 bases lay between the germline ends. Per germline, CDR1 MNHEY and CDR2 SVGAGI. Here the CDR3 DNA reads TGTGCCAGCAGTTACGGGGAGGCCCGCTCCTACGAGCAGTACTTC. Amino acid sequence: CASSYGEARSYEQYF.

In this sample, this clone turned up once. The chain joins TRBV18 to TRBJ2-5, with TRBD2 as a possible D gene (7 bases). CDR1 and CDR2 from the germline V gene are KGHSH and LQKENI. With 0 bases removed from V and 4 bases from J, the gap between germline ends came to 12 bases. The CDR3 runs to 15 residues. The DNA for the CDR3 is TGTGCCAGCTCACCACCGTCGGGGGGCGGAGAGACCCAGTACTTC. Translation: CASSPPSGGGETQYF.

This chain connects TRBV4-1 to TRBJ2-7; 10 nucleotides align to TRBD1. Trimming took 1 base from V and 4 from J; bases not matched to a gene: 7. CDR1 is MGHRA and CDR2 is YSYEKL in the germline V gene. This CDR3 comprises 16 residues. The chain's CDR3 is CASSQGAGQGRYEQYF. The CDR3 bases are TGCGCCAGCAGCCAAGGGGCGGGACAGGGGCGTTACGAGCAGTACTTC.

The CDR3 sequence: CASSGPGLFNTEAFF. In DNA, the CDR3 is TGTGCCAGCAGCGGTCCGGGACTCTTCAACACTGAAGCTTTCTTT. The chain recombines TRBV7-9 with TRBJ1-1; D may be TRBD1 (5 bases). Trimming cost V 5 bases and J 2 bases, with 15 bases left between them. The CDR3 is 15 amino acids. Germline lookup yields CDR1 SEHNR and CDR2 FQNEAQ (reference sequence).

The chain employs TRBV4-1 and TRBJ1-1; 7 bases fit TRBD1. The CDR3 runs to 16 residues. The germline CDR1 and CDR2 sequences are MGHRA and YSYEKL. The V and J ends lost 6 bases and 6 bases, in that order; junction bases with no gene match: 16. The CDR3 DNA is TGCGCCAGCAGGCGTCCCGGGACAGTCTCCGGGGCTGAAGCTTTCTTT. This gives the protein CASRRPGTVSGAEAFF.

V gene TRBV19 combines with J gene TRBJ2-7, with 10 bases matching TRBD1. The CDR3 is 18 amino acids. Per the germline V gene, CDR1 is LNHDA and CDR2 is SQIVND (reference sequence). After removal of 3 bases from V and 2 bases from J, the junction contained 13 bases not matched to a gene. The CDR3 protein is CASSMVHGGTGETYEQYF. The CDR3 DNA is TGTGCCAGTAGTATGGTCCACGGCGGGACAGGGGAGACCTACGAGCAGTACTTC.

The J gene is TRBJ2-7, the V gene TRBV9; possible D gene TRBD1, 6 bases. V shed 1 base and J shed 5 bases, with 10 bases lying between them. The CDR3 has 13 residues. Germline lookup yields CDR1 SGDLS and CDR2 YYNGEE. The CDR3 region is CASSVNGGHEQYF. For the CDR3, the DNA is TGTGCCAGCAGCGTAAATGGGGGCCACGAGCAGTACTTC.